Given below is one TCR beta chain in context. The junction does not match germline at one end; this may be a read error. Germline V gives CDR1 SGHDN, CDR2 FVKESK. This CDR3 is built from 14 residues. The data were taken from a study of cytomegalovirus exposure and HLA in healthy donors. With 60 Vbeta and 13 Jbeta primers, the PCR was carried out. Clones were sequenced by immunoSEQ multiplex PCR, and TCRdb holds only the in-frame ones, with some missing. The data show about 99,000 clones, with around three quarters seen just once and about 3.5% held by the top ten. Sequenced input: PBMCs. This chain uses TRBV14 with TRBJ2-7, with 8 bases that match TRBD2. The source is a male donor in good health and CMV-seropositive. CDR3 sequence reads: CASSQDSSGGLEDF. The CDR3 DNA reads TGTGCCAGCAGCCAAGATAGCAGCGGGGGCCTCGAGGACTTC.